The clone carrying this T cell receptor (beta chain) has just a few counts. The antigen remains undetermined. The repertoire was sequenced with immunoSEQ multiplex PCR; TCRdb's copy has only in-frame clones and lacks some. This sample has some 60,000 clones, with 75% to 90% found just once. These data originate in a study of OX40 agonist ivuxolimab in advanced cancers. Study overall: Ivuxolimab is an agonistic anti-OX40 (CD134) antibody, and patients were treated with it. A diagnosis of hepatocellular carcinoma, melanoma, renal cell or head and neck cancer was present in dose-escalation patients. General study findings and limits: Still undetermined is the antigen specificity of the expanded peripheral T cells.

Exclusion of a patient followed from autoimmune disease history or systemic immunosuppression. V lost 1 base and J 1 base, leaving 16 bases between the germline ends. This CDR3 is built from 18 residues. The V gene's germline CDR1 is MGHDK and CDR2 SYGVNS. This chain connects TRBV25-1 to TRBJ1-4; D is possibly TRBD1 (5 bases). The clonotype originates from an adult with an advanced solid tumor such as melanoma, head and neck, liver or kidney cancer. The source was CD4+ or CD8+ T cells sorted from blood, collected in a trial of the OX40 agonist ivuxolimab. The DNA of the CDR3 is TGTGCCAGCAGTGAATCACTAGGGGAGGGCGGAACTAATGAAAAACTGTTTTTT. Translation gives CASSESLGEGGTNEKLFF.